A single sample gave rise to the 24 T cell receptor beta chains below, sequenced in a study of identical twins. Using its own MiXCR run on the 5' RACE reads, TCRdb lists one record per CDR3 protein. The repertoire consists of about 340,000 distinct CDR3 sequences, with about 9% occurring once and the leading ten covering 8.5% to 10%. Sequenced sample: naive T cells sorted from blood. The source of these receptors is a woman aged 50 to 60 in good health.

The chain recombines TRBV5-1 with TRBJ2-1, with 9 bases identical to TRBD2. The V and J ends lost 0 bases and 8 bases, in that order; junction bases with no gene match: 6. CDR1 is SGHRS and CDR2 is YFSETQ in the germline V gene. The CDR3 runs 15 residues. The CDR3 reads CASSLEAGGGYEQFF. The DNA of the CDR3 is TGCGCCAGCAGCTTGGAAGCGGGAGGCGGCTATGAGCAGTTCTTC.

This clonotype appeared once. The V call is TRBV5-1, the J call TRBJ1-2, with a possible D match to TRBD1 (5 bases). The CDR3 contains 13 residues. CDR1 is SGHRS and CDR2 is YFSETQ in the germline V gene. V gave up 4 bases and J gave up 5 bases, with 12 bases separating them. Written as DNA, the CDR3 is TGCGCCAGCAGCCCGACCAGGGATTATGGCTACACCTTC. Translation: CASSPTRDYGYTF.

This chain connects TRBV5-1 to TRBJ1-2, with 7 bases identical to TRBD1. Trimming took 4 bases from V and 8 from J; bases not matched to a gene: 11. Germline lookup yields CDR1 SGHRS and CDR2 YFSETQ. The CDR3 is made up of 14 amino acids. CDR3 sequence: CASSEYQGGKGYTF. CDR3 nucleotide sequence: TGCGCCAGCAGCGAATACCAGGGGGGCAAAGGCTACACCTTC.

This clonotype was detected only a few times. The J gene is TRBJ2-3, the V gene TRBV12-3 or TRBV12-4; D unresolved. Trimming pared 6 bases from V and 8 bases from J, leaving 12 bases between. The length of the CDR3 is 12 residues. The CDR3 coding sequence is TGTGCCAGCAGCCCCAATCTCGGTACGCAGTATTTT. Its translation: CASSPNLGTQYF.

This clonotype was seen only a few times. The chain carries TRBV18 and TRBJ2-4; TRBD2 aligns across 7 bases. The CDR3 has 15 amino acids. The V and J ends lost 0 bases and 6 bases, in that order; junction bases with no gene match: 5. The V gene's germline CDR1 is KGHSH and CDR2 LQKENI. The CDR3 DNA reads as TGTGCCAGCTCACCACCTAGCGGGTACGGAAACATTCAGTACTTC. This encodes CASSPPSGYGNIQYF.

This clonotype was observed a handful of times. V is TRBV6-5 and J is TRBJ2-1, with D perhaps TRBD2 (6 bases). The CDR3 length is 16 residues. Deletions cut 0 bases from V and 3 bases from J, with 12 bases between. The germline gives CDR1 MNHEY, CDR2 SVGAGI. DNA of the CDR3: TGTGCCAGCAGTTACTCTGGGACTTCCATCTACAATGAGCAGTTCTTC. Translation gives CASSYSGTSIYNEQFF.

The rearrangement links TRBV7-9 to TRBJ2-5, with D perhaps matching TRBD2 (5 bases). Germline values: CDR1 SEHNR, CDR2 FQNEAQ (reference sequence). This CDR3 region has 17 residues. The V end was cut by 4 bases, the J end by 1 base, with 19 bases between. The CDR3 reads CASSSTPGRRSQETQYF. The DNA for the CDR3 is TGTGCCAGCAGCTCCACACCGGGAAGGAGGTCCCAAGAGACCCAGTACTTC.

The rearrangement joins TRBV4-1 to TRBJ2-6; D unclear. From germline, CDR1 is MGHRA and CDR2 YSYEKL. V lost 3 bases and J 2 bases, leaving 11 bases between the germline ends. CDR3 length equals 16 residues. CDR3 sequence reads: CASSHAQVTGANVLTF. The CDR3 DNA reads as TGCGCCAGCAGCCATGCCCAGGTAACTGGGGCCAACGTCCTGACTTTC.

This clonotype came up a few times. The V gene is TRBV27, the J gene TRBJ1-2, with D hard to call. Germline CDR1 and CDR2: MNHEY and SMNVEV (reference sequence). The CDR3 totals 11 residues. V dropped 5 bases and J dropped 8 bases, with 9 bases sitting between them. The CDR3 is CASSGANGYTF. CDR3 nucleotide sequence: TGTGCCAGCAGTGGCGCCAACGGCTACACCTTC.

Regarding this clonotype: With a much larger clone just one base away, this may be a read error. The J gene is TRBJ2-1, the V gene TRBV5-1, with TRBD1 matching 7 bases. This CDR3 has 17 residues. Germline V lookup: CDR1 SGHRS, CDR2 YFSETQ. CDR3 bases: TGCGCCAGCAGCTTTAGGATGCAGGGGGTTTCCTACAATGATCAGTTCTTC. Amino acids: CASSFRMQGVSYNDQFF.

This clonotype was found many times. The chain combines TRBV29-1 with TRBJ2-2; no clear D gene. V gave up 7 bases and J gave up 6 bases, with 9 bases separating them. This CDR3 region has 11 residues. Germline V gene lookup returns CDR1 SQVTM and CDR2 ANQGSEA. The CDR3: CSALVPGELFF. Here the CDR3 DNA reads TGCAGCGCCCTAGTTCCCGGGGAGCTGTTTTTT.

The J gene is TRBJ1-4, the V gene TRBV6-6; D is possibly TRBD1 (6 bases). The CDR3 covers 14 residues. V lost 7 bases and J 0 bases, leaving 9 bases between the germline ends. Looked up from germline, CDR1 is MNHNY and CDR2 is SVGAGI (reference sequence). Here the CDR3 reads CASKGGATNEKLFF. The DNA for the CDR3 is TGTGCCAGCAAGGGGGGTGCAACTAATGAAAAACTGTTTTTT.

This clonotype has ten or more counts. CDR3 loop: CASSQVASVSYNEQFF. The CDR3 coding sequence is TGCGCCAGCAGCCAGGTGGCTAGCGTCTCCTACAATGAGCAGTTCTTC. The gene calls are TRBV4-1 and TRBJ2-1; tentatively, D is TRBD2 (6 bases). This CDR3 has 16 amino acids. Deletions cut 3 bases from V and 0 bases from J, with 12 bases between. Germline V gene lookup returns CDR1 MGHRA and CDR2 YSYEKL.

This clonotype was picked up a small number of times. The V gene is TRBV4-1, the J gene TRBJ2-1; D not certain. There are 15 residues in the CDR3. The germline V and J ends were trimmed by 3 bases and 4 bases, with 13 bases remaining between them. Per the germline V gene, CDR1 is MGHRA and CDR2 is YSYEKL. This CDR3 reads CASSQSLQNYNEQFF. The CDR3, as DNA: TGCGCCAGCAGCCAGAGCTTACAGAATTACAATGAGCAGTTCTTC.

The rearrangement links TRBV10-1 to TRBJ1-1; TRBD1 aligns across 7 bases. From germline, CDR1 is WNHNN and CDR2 SYGVQD (reference sequence). CDR3 size: 14 residues. V gave up 6 bases and J gave up 7 bases; unmatched junction bases: 11. The CDR3 reads CASRETGNFGEAFF. In nucleotides, the CDR3 is TGCGCCAGCAGGGAGACAGGGAATTTTGGTGAAGCTTTCTTT.

This clonotype turned up a few times. This chain connects TRBV30 to TRBJ2-7; no clear D gene. The CDR3 has 13 amino acids. The V gene lost 0 bases and the J gene lost 2 bases, with 8 bases spanning the gap. From germline, CDR1 is GTSNPN and CDR2 SVGIG (reference sequence). CDR3 nucleotide sequence: TGTGCCTGGAGTGTAGCAATTACCTACGAGCAGTACTTC. Protein sequence: CAWSVAITYEQYF.

This sequence joins TRBV20-1 and TRBJ2-5, with D possibly called TRBD1 or TRBD2 (6 bases each). CDR1 is DFQATT and CDR2 is SNEGSKA in the germline V gene (reference sequence). Trimming cost V 5 bases and J 5 bases, with 27 bases left between them. CDR3 length equals 17 residues. In DNA, the CDR3 is TGCAGTGCTCCCCACCTGGATTTGGGGGGCGGGTATGAGACCCAGTACTTC. Translation gives CSAPHLDLGGGYETQYF.

This chain joins TRBV6-5 and TRBJ2-1; 9 bases match TRBD2. The trim removed 0 bases at V and 8 bases at J, leaving 8 bases unmatched. CDR3 size: 16 residues. Germline assignment: CDR1 MNHEY and CDR2 SVGAGI. CDR3 in DNA: TGTGCCAGCAGTTACTCGGGTACTAGCGGGTTCGATGAGCAGTTCTTC. It codes for CASSYSGTSGFDEQFF.

The chain joins TRBV11-2 to TRBJ2-7, with a weak D call TRBD2 (5 bases). The CDR3 length is 15 residues. Between the trimmed V and J ends, which lost 0 bases and 5 bases, there was a span of 14 bases. CDR1 SGHAT and CDR2 FQNNGV come from the germline V gene. The CDR3: CASSLDAGIVNEQYV. CDR3 coding DNA: TGTGCCAGCAGCTTAGATGCGGGTATAGTCAACGAGCAGTACGTC.

This clonotype was observed a few times. The J gene is TRBJ2-1, the V gene TRBV12-3 or TRBV12-4, with D maybe TRBD1 (6 bases). The CDR3 consists of 16 residues. Trimming took 6 bases from V and 5 from J, leaving 20 bases between them. CDR3 amino acids: CASSPSRGRAHNEQFF. CDR3 coding DNA: TGTGCCAGCAGCCCCAGCAGGGGTCGCGCTCACAATGAGCAGTTCTTC.

This chain connects TRBV11-2 to TRBJ2-1; 7 bases fit TRBD1. The CDR3 runs to 15 residues. Germline V gene lookup returns CDR1 SGHAT and CDR2 FQNNGV. The V and J ends lost 3 bases and 0 bases, in that order; junction bases with no gene match: 2. The CDR3, as DNA: TGTGCCAGCAGCTTTACAGGGGACTCCTACAATGAGCAGTTCTTC. Translation: CASSFTGDSYNEQFF.

The chain is built from TRBV10-3 and TRBJ1-5; D ambiguous. The ends were cut back, 2 bases at V and 9 bases at J, with 5 bases in the middle. Germline V lookup: CDR1 ENHRY, CDR2 SYGVKD. This CDR3 spans 11 amino acids. CDR3 residues: CAISEEGPQHF. The CDR3 DNA reads TGTGCCATCAGTGAGGAGGGGCCCCAGCATTTT.

The DNA of the CDR3 is TGTGCCAGCAGCCTCAATAGCGGGAGTAATGAGCAGTTCTTC. Its protein product is CASSLNSGSNEQFF. The chain carries TRBV7-9 and TRBJ2-1, with TRBD2 matching 9 bases. Germline trimming cut 5 bases from V and 7 bases from J; bases unmatched to any gene: 6. The germline CDR1 and CDR2 sequences are SEHNR and FQNEAQ (reference sequence). The CDR3 totals 14 residues. The variable domain in full, with the rest retrieved from reference TRBV7-9 and TRBJ2-1, is DTGVSQNPRHKITKRGQNVTFRCDPISEHNRLYWYRQTLGQGPEFLTYFQNEAQLEKSRLLSDRFSAERPKGSFSTLEIQRTEQGDSAMYLCASSLNSGSNEQFFGPGTRLTVL.

The chain recombines TRBV10-3 with TRBJ2-1, with TRBD2 identical over 9 bases. Germline lookup yields CDR1 ENHRY and CDR2 SYGVKD. This CDR3 spans 17 amino acids. V lost 6 bases and J lost 0; bases outside the gene matches: 9. The CDR3 spells CAIRGGEREVSYNEQFF. CDR3 sequence (DNA): TGTGCCATCAGGGGAGGTGAGCGGGAGGTCTCCTACAATGAGCAGTTCTTC.